Included here is one TCR beta chain sequence, with context. The antigen is undetermined. The data stem from a study of T cell responses to AZD1222 COVID-19 vaccine. V lost 2 bases to trimming and J lost 4 bases, with 23 bases between them. CDR3 length: 18 residues. Germline CDR1 LNHDA, CDR2 SQIVND (reference sequence). Profiled with immunoSEQ multiplex PCR; TCRdb holds only in-frame clones, not every one. The table lists tens of thousands of clones, 80% of them singletons. Findings and limits, study-wide: Two AZD1222 administrations were followed by greater Spike-specific TCR breadth and depth. Spike was spanned by vaccine-associated CD4 TCRs, with dominance at 160-218 and 743-854. Nearly half of the spike-specific TCRs reportedly recognize variant regions that carry no mutations.

The chain has TRBV19 and TRBJ1-2; D not certain. This receptor was taken from an adult who received the AZD1222 COVID-19 vaccine. The source was peripheral blood, collected 28 days after the second AZD1222 dose. CDR3 DNA sequence: TGTGCCAGTAGTATAAATGCTGCCCCTACAACCAACGGCTATGGCTACACCTTC. Translated: CASSINAAPTTNGYGYTF.